These 2 T cell receptor beta chains came from one sample sequenced in a study of CD8 T cells in ankylosing spondylitis. Antigen specificity for these receptors is unknown. Findings and caveats of the study: For ankylosing spondylitis blood, a TCR beta motif of seven to nine highly homologous variants appeared characteristic.

TCRdb ran MiXCR on the 5' RACE reads and lists one entry per CDR3 protein. Of about 700,000 distinct CDR3 sequences listed, 15% to 20% are singletons. The sequenced sample was blood, either unsorted or a sorted T cell fraction (not recorded which). Receptors were obtained from a male donor with ankylosing spondylitis.

The gene calls are TRBV20-1 and TRBJ2-7, with 7 bases fitting TRBD1. Germline-derived CDR1 and CDR2 are DFQATT and SNEGSKA (reference sequence). The CDR3 spans 16 residues. With V trimmed by 3 bases and J by 0 bases, 11 bases remained unmatched. In DNA form, the CDR3 reads TGCAGTGCTAGCGGCGTAAGGGGGCCTAGCTCCTACGAGCAGTACTTC. This encodes CSASGVRGPSSYEQYF.

This rearrangement joins TRBV4-2 to TRBJ2-5; 9 bases agree with TRBD2. The V gene end was trimmed by 1 base and the J gene end by 5 bases; junction bases not matched to a gene: 8. This CDR3 region has 16 residues. Germline CDR1 and CDR2: LGHNA and YNFKEQ. CDR3 loop: CASSQVGGGAGETQYF. Written as DNA, the CDR3 is TGTGCCAGCAGCCAAGTCGGCGGGGGGGCCGGCGAGACCCAGTACTTC.